This T cell receptor (beta chain) was sequenced in a study of CD8+CD57+ T cells in acquired aplastic anemia. Study at large: Across the sorted CD4+ and CD8+ cells, DNA amounts averaged approximately 3.1 ug.

The CDR3 runs to 12 residues. V lost 3 bases and J lost 14, with 13 bases in between. In germline, CDR1 is SGHAT, CDR2 FQNNGV. A word on this clonotype: A read error may be the cause here, since a much bigger clone is one base away.

According to the study, genomic DNA was the template for TCR beta VDJ and CDR3 profiling. In TCRdb, the reads were re-called with MiXCR into one record per CDR3 protein. Among around 290,000 distinct CDR3 sequences listed, approximately 60% were seen once. By flow cytometry, patients selected for sequencing had shown an expansion of CD8+CD57+ cells. The specimen sequenced was sorted CD4+, CD8+, or CD8+CD57+ T cells (not recorded which) from PBMCs. This TCR came from a human donor with aplastic anemia. The V gene is TRBV11-2, the J gene TRBJ1-4; D not certain. CDR3 sequence (DNA): TGTGCCAGCAGCTTTAACGACGGGCGGCTGTTTTTT. It yields the protein CASSFNDGRLFF. The full variable domain, its missing parts supplied by reference TRBV11-2 and TRBJ1-4, is EAGVAQSPRYKIIEKRQSVAFWCNPISGHATLYWYQQILGQGPKLLIQFQNNGVVDDSQLPKDRFSAERLKGVDSTLKIQPAKLEDSAVYLCASSFNDGRLFFGSGTQLSVL.